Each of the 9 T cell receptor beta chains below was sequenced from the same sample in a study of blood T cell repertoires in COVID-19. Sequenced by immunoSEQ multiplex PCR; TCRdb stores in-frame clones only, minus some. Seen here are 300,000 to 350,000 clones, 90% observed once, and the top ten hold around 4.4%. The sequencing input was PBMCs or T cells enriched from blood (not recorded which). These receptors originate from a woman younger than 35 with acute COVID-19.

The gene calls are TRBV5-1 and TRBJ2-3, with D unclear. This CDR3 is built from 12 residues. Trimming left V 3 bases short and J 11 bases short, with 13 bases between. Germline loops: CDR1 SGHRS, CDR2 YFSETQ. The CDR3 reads CASSSGALGQYF. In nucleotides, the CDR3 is TGCGCCAGCAGCTCCGGAGCATTAGGGCAGTATTTT.

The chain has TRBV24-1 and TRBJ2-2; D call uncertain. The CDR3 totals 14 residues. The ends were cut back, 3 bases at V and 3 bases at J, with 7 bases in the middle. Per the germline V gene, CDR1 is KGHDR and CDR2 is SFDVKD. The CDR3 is CATSDPSYTGELFF. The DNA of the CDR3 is TGTGCCACCAGTGATCCCTCGTACACCGGGGAGCTGTTTTTT.

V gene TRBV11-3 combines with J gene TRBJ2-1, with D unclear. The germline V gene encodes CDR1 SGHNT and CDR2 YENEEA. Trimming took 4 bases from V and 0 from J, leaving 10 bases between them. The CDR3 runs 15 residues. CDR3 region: CASSSGLSSYNEQFF. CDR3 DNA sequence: TGTGCCAGCAGCTCCGGTTTGAGCTCCTACAATGAGCAGTTCTTC.

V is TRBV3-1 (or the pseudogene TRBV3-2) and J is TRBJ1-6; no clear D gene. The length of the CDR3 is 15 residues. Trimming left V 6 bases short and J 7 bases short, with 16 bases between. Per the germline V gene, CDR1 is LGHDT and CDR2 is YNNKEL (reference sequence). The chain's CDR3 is CASRPQGAGNSPLHF. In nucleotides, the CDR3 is TGTGCCAGCAGGCCGCAAGGAGCGGGGAATTCACCCCTCCACTTT.

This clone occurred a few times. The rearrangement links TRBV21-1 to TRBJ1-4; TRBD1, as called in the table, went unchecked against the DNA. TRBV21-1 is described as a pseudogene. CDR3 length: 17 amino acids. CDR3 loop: CASHAGQGAGGNEKLFF. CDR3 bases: TGTGCCAGCCACGCGGGACAGGGGGCGGGTGGTAATGAAAAACTGTTTTTT.

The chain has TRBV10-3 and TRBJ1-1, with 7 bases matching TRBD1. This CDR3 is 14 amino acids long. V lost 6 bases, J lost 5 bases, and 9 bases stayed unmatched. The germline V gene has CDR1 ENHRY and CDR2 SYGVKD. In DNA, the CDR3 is TGTGCCATCAGATCGACAGGGTCCGGTACTGAAGCTTTCTTT. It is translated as CAIRSTGSGTEAFF.

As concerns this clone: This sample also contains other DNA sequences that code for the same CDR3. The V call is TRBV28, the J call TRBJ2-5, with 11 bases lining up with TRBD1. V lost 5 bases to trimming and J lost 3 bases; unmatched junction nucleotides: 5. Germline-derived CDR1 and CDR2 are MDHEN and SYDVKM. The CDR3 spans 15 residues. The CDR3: CASSGDRGWEETQYF. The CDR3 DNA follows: TGTGCCAGCAGTGGGGACAGGGGGTGGGAAGAGACCCAGTACTTC.

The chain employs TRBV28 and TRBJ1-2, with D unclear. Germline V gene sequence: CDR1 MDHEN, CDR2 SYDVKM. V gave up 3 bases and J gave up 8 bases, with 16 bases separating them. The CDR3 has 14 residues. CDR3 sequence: CASSFDMLVRGYTF. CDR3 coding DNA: TGTGCCAGCAGTTTTGACATGTTGGTGCGCGGCTACACCTTC.

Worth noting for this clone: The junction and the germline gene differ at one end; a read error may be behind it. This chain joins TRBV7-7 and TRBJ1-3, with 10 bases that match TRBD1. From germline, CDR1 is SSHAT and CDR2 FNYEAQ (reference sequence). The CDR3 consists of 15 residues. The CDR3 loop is CASSLGTGAGNTIYF. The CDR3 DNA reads TGTGCTAGCAGCTTGGGGACAGGGGCTGGAAACACCATATATTTT.